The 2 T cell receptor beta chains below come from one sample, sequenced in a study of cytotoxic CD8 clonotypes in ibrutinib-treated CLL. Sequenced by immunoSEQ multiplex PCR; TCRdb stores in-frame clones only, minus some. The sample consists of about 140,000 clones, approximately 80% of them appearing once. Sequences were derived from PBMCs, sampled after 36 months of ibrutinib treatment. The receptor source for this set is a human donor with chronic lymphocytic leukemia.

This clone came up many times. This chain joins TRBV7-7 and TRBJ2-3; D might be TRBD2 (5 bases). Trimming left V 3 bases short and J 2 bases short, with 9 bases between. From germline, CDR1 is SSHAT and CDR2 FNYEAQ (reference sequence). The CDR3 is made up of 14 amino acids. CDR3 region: CASSFRGDTDTQYF. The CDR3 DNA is TGTGCCAGCAGCTTTCGGGGAGACACAGATACGCAGTATTTT.

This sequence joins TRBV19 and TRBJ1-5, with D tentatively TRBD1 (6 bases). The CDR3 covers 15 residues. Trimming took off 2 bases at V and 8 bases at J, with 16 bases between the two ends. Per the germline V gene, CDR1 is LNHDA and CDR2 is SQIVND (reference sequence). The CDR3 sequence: CASSILAQGKEPQHF. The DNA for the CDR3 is TGTGCCAGTAGTATATTAGCACAGGGTAAGGAGCCCCAGCATTTT.